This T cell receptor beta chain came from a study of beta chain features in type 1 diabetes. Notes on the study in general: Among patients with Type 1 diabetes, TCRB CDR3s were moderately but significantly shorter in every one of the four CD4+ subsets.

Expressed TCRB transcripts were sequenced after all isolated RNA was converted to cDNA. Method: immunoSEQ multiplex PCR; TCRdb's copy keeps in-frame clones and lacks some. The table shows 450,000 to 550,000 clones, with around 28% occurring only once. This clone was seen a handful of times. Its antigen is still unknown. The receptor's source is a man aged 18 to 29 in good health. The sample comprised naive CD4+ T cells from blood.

The CDR3 reads CASSNSLENEQFF. The CDR3 DNA follows: TGTGCCAGCAGCAACTCCCTGGAAAATGAGCAGTTCTTC. The V gene is TRBV7-2, the J gene TRBJ2-1; D remains ambiguous. V lost 5 bases, J lost 7 bases, and 12 bases lay in between. The CDR3 loop spans 13 amino acids. Germline V gene lookup returns CDR1 SGHTA and CDR2 FQGNSA.